This TCR beta chain was identified in a study of T cell responses to AZD1222 COVID-19 vaccine. General observations from the study: Baseline seropositivity characterized only six AZD1222 recipients.

The CDR3 sequence is 16 residues long. With V trimmed by 0 bases and J by 6 bases, 9 bases remained unmatched. Germline-derived CDR1 and CDR2 are SGHNT and YYREEE (reference sequence). Of note for this clone: Its matching antigen is unknown.

Assay used: immunoSEQ multiplex PCR; TCRdb lists only in-frame clones, some missing. The data hold around 160,000 clones, with around 92% observed a single time. The sequenced sample was peripheral blood, obtained 28 days after the second AZD1222 dose. The V and J genes are TRBV5-4 and TRBJ1-2; 9 bases align to TRBD1. The source of this sequence is an adult who received the AZD1222 COVID-19 vaccine. The CDR3 sequence is CASSLAGQGLTDGYTF. As DNA, the CDR3 is TGTGCCAGCAGCTTGGCAGGACAGGGGTTAACGGATGGCTACACCTTC.